The entry below gives a single T cell receptor (beta chain) sequence along with its context. Its antigen remains unknown. These data originate in a study of T-cell memory formation after mild COVID-19. General observations from the study: That cross-reactive memory joined was suggested by some responding clones appearing in pre-infection memory. CD4+ bias marked clones expanding day 15 to 37, unlike balanced contracting clones. Second-wave clones peaking on day 37 lacked confirmed SARS-CoV-2 specificity.

The CDR3 totals 12 residues. cDNA libraries for TCR alpha and TCR beta, carrying sample barcodes and UMIs, came from 5'RACE with constant-segment primers. TCRdb reprocessed the 5' RACE reads with MiXCR, giving one entry per CDR3 protein. The sample yields approximately 82,000 distinct CDR3 sequences, around 13% seen once. The TCR sequence derives from a man aged 18 to 30 who had mild COVID-19 (a few samples of this study predate the infection). Cell type and time point are not known. Sequenced input: PBMCs or a T cell subset sorted from them (not recorded which). This rearrangement joins TRBV3-2 to TRBJ2-7; the table assigns TRBD2, which was not confirmed against the DNA. TRBV3-2 is tagged as a pseudogene. This CDR3 reads CASSPTRGEQYV. The CDR3 DNA follows: TGTGCCAGCAGCCCTACCCGCGGCGAGCAGTACGTC.